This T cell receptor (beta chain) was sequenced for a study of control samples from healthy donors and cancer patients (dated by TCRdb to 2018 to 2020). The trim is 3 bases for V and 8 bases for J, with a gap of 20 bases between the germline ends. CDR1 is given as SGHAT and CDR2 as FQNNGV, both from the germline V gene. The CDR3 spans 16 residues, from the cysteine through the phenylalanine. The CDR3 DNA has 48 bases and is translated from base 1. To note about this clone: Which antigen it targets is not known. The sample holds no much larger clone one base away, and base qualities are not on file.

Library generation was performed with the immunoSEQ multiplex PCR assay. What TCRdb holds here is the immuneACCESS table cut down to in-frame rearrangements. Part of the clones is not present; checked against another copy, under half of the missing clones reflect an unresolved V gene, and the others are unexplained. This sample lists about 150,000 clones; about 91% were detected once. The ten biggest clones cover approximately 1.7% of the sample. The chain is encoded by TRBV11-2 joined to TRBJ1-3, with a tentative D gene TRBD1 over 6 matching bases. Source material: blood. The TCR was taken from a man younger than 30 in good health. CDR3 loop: CASSLGYSIQGDTIYF. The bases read TGTGCCAGCAGCTTGGGATACTCAATACAGGGAGACACCATATATTTT.